The 2 T cell receptor beta chains below were found in one sample sequenced in a study of T-cell reconstitution after alpha-beta-depleted transplantation in children. TCRbeta library preparation incorporated unique molecular identifiers. TCRdb processed the PCR reads anew with MiXCR; each CDR3 protein has one entry. Found here are around 78,000 distinct CDR3 sequences, 13% to 15% of them singletons; the top ten hold around a quarter. Specimen: PBMCs, mostly from graft donor cells, collected 180 days after TCRalphabeta/CD19-depleted stem cell transplant. The source of these receptors is a male patient between 2 and 15 years old who had a stem cell transplant for acute lymphoblastic leukemia, so the T cells may come from the graft donor.

V is TRBV5-1 and J is TRBJ2-7; perhaps TRBD1 as D (6 bases). The CDR3 loop spans 14 amino acids. Germline values: CDR1 SGHRS, CDR2 YFSETQ. Trimming pared 0 bases from V and 5 bases from J, leaving 12 bases between. CDR3 bases: TGCGCCAGCAGCTTGGGGACAGTAGGCCACGAGCAGTACTTC. It codes for CASSLGTVGHEQYF.

This chain joins TRBV5-1 and TRBJ1-2, with a possible D match to TRBD1 (5 bases). The germline V gene encodes CDR1 SGHRS and CDR2 YFSETQ. V lost 0 bases and J lost 8, with 11 bases in between. The CDR3 is 13 amino acids. CDR3 DNA sequence: TGCGCCAGCAGCTTGGGAGAGAGGGGCGGCTACACCTTC. Its translation is CASSLGERGGYTF.